The 4 T cell receptor beta chains below were found in one sample sequenced in a study of cytomegalovirus exposure and HLA in healthy donors. This PCR relied on a set of 60 Vbeta primers and 13 Jbeta primers. Assay used: immunoSEQ multiplex PCR; TCRdb lists only in-frame clones, some missing. The sample contains around 280,000 clones, around 90% of which appear only once. The sample consisted of PBMCs. All receptors derive from a woman aged 18-29 years in good health and CMV-seronegative.

J is TRBJ2-7 and V is TRBV25-1; 10 bases are a match to TRBD1. The CDR3 runs 15 residues. Germline V gene lookup returns CDR1 MGHDK and CDR2 SYGVNS. V lost 5 bases, J lost 2 bases, and 6 bases stayed unmatched. CDR3 coding DNA: TGTGCCAGCAGTAGAGGGGGGACAGGGGCCTACGAGCAGTACTTC. This sequence encodes CASSRGGTGAYEQYF.

This chain uses TRBV11-2 with TRBJ2-1, with D maybe TRBD2 (5 bases). V lost 4 bases and J 8 bases, leaving 21 bases between the germline ends. The germline gives CDR1 SGHAT, CDR2 FQNNGV. The CDR3 has 16 residues. CDR3 nucleotide sequence: TGTGCCAGCAGCTATTCGGGTAGCGTATTGAGCGATGAGCAGTTCTTC. Protein: CASSYSGSVLSDEQFF. Drawing the rest from reference TRBV11-2 and TRBJ2-1, the complete variable domain is EAGVAQSPRYKIIEKRQSVAFWCNPISGHATLYWYQQILGQGPKLLIQFQNNGVVDDSQLPKDRFSAERLKGVDSTLKIQPAKLEDSAVYLCASSYSGSVLSDEQFFGPGTRLTVL.

The chain uses TRBV7-3 and TRBJ2-3, with 7 positions matching TRBD2. V gave up 5 bases and J gave up 6 bases; unmatched junction bases: 8. The germline CDR1 and CDR2 sequences are SGHTA and FQGTGA. CDR3 size: 14 residues. The CDR3: CASSPARGDDTQYF. The CDR3 DNA sequence: TGTGCCAGCAGCCCAGCACGGGGGGATGATACGCAGTATTTT.

The gene calls are TRBV2 and TRBJ1-6; 9 bases are shared with TRBD1. V was pared by 2 bases and J by 7 bases, with 6 bases of the junction left unmatched. This CDR3 region has 16 residues. CDR1 and CDR2 (germline): SNHLY, FYNNEI. CDR3 in amino acids: CASSEPRTGENSPLHF. The CDR3, as DNA: TGTGCCAGCAGTGAACCCAGGACAGGGGAAAATTCACCCCTCCACTTT.